This record concerns one T cell receptor (beta chain) sequence. This clone turned up a few times. The specificity of this receptor is unknown. Base qualities were left out, and no much larger clone turns up one base away. The immunoSEQ hsTCRB assay version 4 in survey mode was used to sequence TCRbeta repertoires from genomic DNA. For TCRbeta sequencing, genomic DNA was diluted to about 10 ng/uL, with up to roughly 1 ug used per sample. In the authors' own workflow: ImmunoSeq Analyzer 3.0 was used for analysis of TCRbeta data, and diversity was computed on productive nucleotide rearrangements. Using the Immunarch R package, lower-bound TCR diversity was estimated with the improved Chao index and clonality was estimated with the Gini coefficient. Different nucleotide rearrangements encoding the same CDR3beta amino acid sequence were treated as distinct clonotypes. TCRbeta sequences significantly enriched in antigen-responding cells relative to anti-CD3/anti-CD28-activated cells were identified by differential abundance analysis. Using predicted peptide-MHC specificity as the basis, GLIPH2 grouped TCRs into clusters, both for each participant individually and for the merged data sets that combined participants. TCRdb provides this immuneACCESS table in a form limited to in-frame rearrangements. Some clones are lacking; in checked studies, under half of them reflect an unresolved V gene, and why the rest are absent is not known. That table gives V, J and clone size, and the DNA gave D and trimming. This sample has 35,000 to 40,000 clones in its table, and around 80% of those were observed once. Around 1.5% of the sample goes to the ten largest clones.

The sample's treatment or condition label is to be understood as: suppressive antiretroviral therapy. Cells were stimulated with lysates of CMV-infected fibroblasts at 9 to 10 ug/mL. Memory CD4+ T cells that did not respond, being CD40L-negative, CD69-negative and CD45RO-high, were sorted as memory populations depleted of antigen-responding cells. Participants were HIV-1-infected adults who started suppressive ART during chronic infection. Plasma HIV-1 RNA had been undetectable (below 50 copies/mL) in participants for at least 4 years. To be included, a participant needed positive CMV serology and a CD4+ T cell count above 400 cells/uL. Before stimulation, PBMCs were isolated using density centrifugation and then depleted of CD8+ T cells. For less than 20 hours, the CD8-depleted PBMCs were stimulated with anti-CD28/CD49d costimulation, a CD40-blocking antibody, and enfuvirtide to prevent new infections. Cell sorting was done on a Beckman Coulter MoFlo Legacy or XDP sorter, and dead cells were excluded with propidium iodide. For samples with more than one million cells, genomic DNA was extracted with the QIAamp DNA Mini Kit, and for all other samples the Quick-DNA Microprep Kit was used.

These data belong to a study of persistence of HIV-infected CD4 T cells (dated by TCRdb to the early 2020s). Regarding the study in general: The study isolated CMV- and HIV-1 Gag-responding CD4+ T cells from ART-treated individuals to examine antigen-driven clonal expansion of HIV-1-infected cells. Participants had been on suppressive ART for a median of 8 years. Apart from a couple of participants who underwent leukapheresis at a single time point, peripheral blood samples of up to about 180 mL were collected from participants at multiple time points. The clonality of all cells in each sorted population was measured by TCRbeta sequencing, and the clonality of infected cells was measured by proviral sequencing. In the cross-participant TCR cluster analysis, fewer than 10 participants were included for CMV and roughly 7 participants were included for Gag. Broader findings and caveats from the paper: Antigen-responding cells were enriched for degenerate expanded CDR3beta sequences, which suggests convergent selection of CD4+ responses to CMV and Gag. TCRbeta richness in CMV- and Gag-responding cells was significantly lower than in anti-CD3/anti-CD28-responding cells; CMV-responding cells had higher oligoclonality than CD3/CD28-stimulated and Gag-responding cells. Within the same sorted populations, TCR oligoclonality correlated with proviral oligoclonality. Restriction of bulk TCR analyses to the rare CMV-responding cells that actually carried HIV-1 proviruses was not possible. Only a small number of individuals took part in the study, and only a limited range of antigens was tested.

The clonotype originates from an adult man with HIV who was CMV-seropositive. This specimen consisted of CD4+ T cells sorted from PBMCs after roughly 19-hour stimulation, obtained from a patient who received antiretroviral therapy. Explained via the paper, the cell subset or site label denotes: CD40L-CD69- CD45RO-high memory CD4 T cells not responding to CMV lysate.

The CDR3 here reads CASSSRPIDSLSSGNTIYF. The sequenced DNA: TGCGCCAGCAGCTCCCGTCCTATCGACAGCCTGAGCTCTGGAAACACCATATATTTT. The chain is made from TRBV5-1 and TRBJ1-3, with a weak D call of TRBD1 (5 bases match). V is clipped by 3 bases and J by 0 bases, and the sequence between their germline boundaries is 22 bases long. The CDR3 contains 19 residues, cysteine and phenylalanine counted. Just the 57-base CDR3 DNA is kept, in frame starting at base 1. From a lookup of the germline V gene, CDR1 and CDR2 are SGHRS and YFSETQ.